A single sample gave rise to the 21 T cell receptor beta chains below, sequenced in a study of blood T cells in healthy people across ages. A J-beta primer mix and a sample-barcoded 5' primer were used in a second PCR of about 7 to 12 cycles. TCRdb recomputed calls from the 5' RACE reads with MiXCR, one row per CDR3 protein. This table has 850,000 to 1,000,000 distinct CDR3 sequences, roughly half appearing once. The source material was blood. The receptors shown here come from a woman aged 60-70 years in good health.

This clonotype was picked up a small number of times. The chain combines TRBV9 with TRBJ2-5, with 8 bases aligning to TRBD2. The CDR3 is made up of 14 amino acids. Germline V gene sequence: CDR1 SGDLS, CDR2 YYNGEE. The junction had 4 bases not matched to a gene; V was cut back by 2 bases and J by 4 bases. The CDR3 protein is CASSVGLVGETQYF. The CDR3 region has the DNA TGTGCCAGCAGCGTGGGACTAGTTGGAGAGACCCAGTACTTC.

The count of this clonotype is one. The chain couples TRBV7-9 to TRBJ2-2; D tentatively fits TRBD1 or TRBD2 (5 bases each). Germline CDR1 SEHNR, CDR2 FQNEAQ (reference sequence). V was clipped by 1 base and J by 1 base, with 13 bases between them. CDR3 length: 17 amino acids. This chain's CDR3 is CASSLVWDHQNTGELFF. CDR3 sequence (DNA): TGTGCCAGCAGCTTAGTCTGGGACCACCAGAACACCGGGGAGCTGTTTTTT.

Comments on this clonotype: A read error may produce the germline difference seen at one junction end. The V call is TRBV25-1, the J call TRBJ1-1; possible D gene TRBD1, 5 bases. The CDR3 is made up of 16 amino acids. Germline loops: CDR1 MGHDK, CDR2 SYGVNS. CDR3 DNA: TGTGCCCGCAGTGAAGGATGTCGGACGAGGGGCACTGAAGCTTTCTTT. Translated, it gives CARSEGCRTRGTEAFF.

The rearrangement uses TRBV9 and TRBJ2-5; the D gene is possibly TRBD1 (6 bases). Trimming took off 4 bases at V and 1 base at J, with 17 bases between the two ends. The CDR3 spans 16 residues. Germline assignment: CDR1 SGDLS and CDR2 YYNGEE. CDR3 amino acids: CASSPGYGGTQETQYF. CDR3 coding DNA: TGTGCCAGCAGCCCAGGGTATGGGGGCACCCAAGAGACCCAGTACTTC. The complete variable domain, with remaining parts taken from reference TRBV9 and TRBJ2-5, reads DSGVTQTPKHLITATGQRVTLRCSPRSGDLSVYWYQQSLDQGLQFLIQYYNGEERAKGNILERFSAQQFPDLHSELNLSSLELGDSALYFCASSPGYGGTQETQYFGPGTRLLVL.

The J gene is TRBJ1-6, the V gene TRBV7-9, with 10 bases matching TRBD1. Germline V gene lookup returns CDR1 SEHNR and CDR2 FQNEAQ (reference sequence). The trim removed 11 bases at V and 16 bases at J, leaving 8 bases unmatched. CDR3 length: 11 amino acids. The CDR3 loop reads CAAGQGFRLHF. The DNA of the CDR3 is TGTGCCGCGGGACAGGGGTTTCGGCTCCACTTT.

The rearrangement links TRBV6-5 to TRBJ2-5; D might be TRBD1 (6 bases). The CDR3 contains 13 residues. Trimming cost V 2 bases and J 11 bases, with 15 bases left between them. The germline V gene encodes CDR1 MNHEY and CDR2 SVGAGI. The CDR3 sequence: CASSYDRWGPQYF. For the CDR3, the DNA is TGTGCCAGCAGTTACGACAGGTGGGGTCCGCAGTACTTC.

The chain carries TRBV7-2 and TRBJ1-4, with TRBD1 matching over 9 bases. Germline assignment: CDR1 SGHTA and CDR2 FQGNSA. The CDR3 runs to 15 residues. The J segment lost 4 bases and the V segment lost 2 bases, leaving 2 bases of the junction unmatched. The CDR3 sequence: CASSLTGQGNEKLFF. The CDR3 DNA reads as TGTGCCAGCAGCTTAACGGGACAGGGTAATGAAAAACTGTTTTTT.

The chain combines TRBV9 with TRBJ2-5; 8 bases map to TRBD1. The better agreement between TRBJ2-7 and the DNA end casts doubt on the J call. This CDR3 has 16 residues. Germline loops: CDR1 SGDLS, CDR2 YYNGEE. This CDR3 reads CASSPGGRGLLYEQYF. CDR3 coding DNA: TGTGCCAGCAGCCCCGGTGGCAGGGGGCTTCTCTACGAGCAGTACTTC.

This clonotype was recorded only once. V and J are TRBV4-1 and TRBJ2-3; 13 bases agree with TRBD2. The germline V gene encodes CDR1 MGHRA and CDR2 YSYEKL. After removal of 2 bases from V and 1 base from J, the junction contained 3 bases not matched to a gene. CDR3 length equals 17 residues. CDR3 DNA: TGCGCCAGCAGCCAAACCGGACTAGCGGGAGGCACAGATACGCAGTATTTT. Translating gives CASSQTGLAGGTDTQYF.

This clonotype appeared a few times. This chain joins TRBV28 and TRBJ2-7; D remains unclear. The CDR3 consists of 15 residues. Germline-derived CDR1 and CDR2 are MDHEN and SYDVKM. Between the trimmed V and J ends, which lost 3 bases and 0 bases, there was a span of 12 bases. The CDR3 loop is CASSFGPHSSYEQYF. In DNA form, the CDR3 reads TGTGCCAGCAGTTTTGGTCCTCATAGCTCCTACGAGCAGTACTTC.

The DNA of the CDR3 is TGCGCCAGCAGCCGAGAAACTGGAAATGAGCAGTTCTTC. Amino acids: CASSRETGNEQFF. This chain joins TRBV4-1 and TRBJ2-1; D is undetermined. Looked up from germline, CDR1 is MGHRA and CDR2 is YSYEKL. This CDR3 spans 13 amino acids. V shed 4 bases and J shed 7 bases, with 11 bases lying between them.

Written as DNA, the CDR3 is TGTGCCAGCAGCCTGGGACAGGGGGCATCAGCAACTAATGAAAAACTGTTTTTT. Protein sequence: CASSLGQGASATNEKLFF. This sequence joins TRBV3-1 and TRBJ1-4; 12 bases line up with TRBD1. The ends lost 4 bases at V and 0 bases at J; junction bases unmatched: 6. Per germline, CDR1 LGHDT and CDR2 YNNKEL (reference sequence). This CDR3 is 18 amino acids long.

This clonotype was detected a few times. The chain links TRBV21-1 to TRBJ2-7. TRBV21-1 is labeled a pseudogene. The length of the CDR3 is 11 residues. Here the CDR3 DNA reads TGTGCCAGCAGCAAACACCACGAGCAGTACTTC. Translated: CASSKHHEQYF.

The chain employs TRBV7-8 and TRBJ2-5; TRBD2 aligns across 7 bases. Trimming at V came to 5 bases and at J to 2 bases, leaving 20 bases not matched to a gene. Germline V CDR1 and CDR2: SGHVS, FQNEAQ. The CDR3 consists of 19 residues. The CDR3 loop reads CASSLRRLAEKSRQETQYF. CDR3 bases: TGTGCCAGCAGCCTACGTCGGCTAGCGGAAAAGTCCCGTCAAGAGACCCAGTACTTC. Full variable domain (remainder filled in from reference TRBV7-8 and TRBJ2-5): GAGVSQSPRYKVAKRGQDVALRCDPISGHVSLFWYQQALGQGPEFLTYFQNEAQLDKSGLPSDRFFAERPEGSVSTLKIQRTQQEDSAVYLCASSLRRLAEKSRQETQYFGPGTRLLVL.

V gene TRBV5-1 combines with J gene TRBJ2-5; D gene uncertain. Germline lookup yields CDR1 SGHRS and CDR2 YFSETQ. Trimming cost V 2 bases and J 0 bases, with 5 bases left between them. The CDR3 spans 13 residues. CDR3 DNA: TGCGCCAGCAGCTTTCTGTACCAAGAGACCCAGTACTTC. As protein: CASSFLYQETQYF.

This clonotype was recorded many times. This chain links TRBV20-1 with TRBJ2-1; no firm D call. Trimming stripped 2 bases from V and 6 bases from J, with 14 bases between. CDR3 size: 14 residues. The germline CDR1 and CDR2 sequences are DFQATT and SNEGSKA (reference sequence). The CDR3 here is CSARKAEHLNEQFF. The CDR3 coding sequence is TGCAGTGCTAGAAAGGCGGAACACCTCAATGAGCAGTTCTTC.

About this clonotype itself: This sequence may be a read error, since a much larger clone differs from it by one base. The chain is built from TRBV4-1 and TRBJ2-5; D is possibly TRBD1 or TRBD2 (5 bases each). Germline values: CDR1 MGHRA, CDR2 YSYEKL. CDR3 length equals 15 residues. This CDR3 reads CASGQDPGIAREQYF. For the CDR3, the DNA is TGCGCCAGCGGCCAAGACCCAGGGATAGCGAGGGAGCAGTACTTC.

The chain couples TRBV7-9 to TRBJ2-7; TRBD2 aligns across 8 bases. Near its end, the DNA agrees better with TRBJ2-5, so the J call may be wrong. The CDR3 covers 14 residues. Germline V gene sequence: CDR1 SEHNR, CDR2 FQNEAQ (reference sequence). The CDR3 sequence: CAGTGGQLAETQYF. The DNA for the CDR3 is TGTGCCGGAACGGGGGGGCAGTTAGCAGAGACCCAGTACTTC.

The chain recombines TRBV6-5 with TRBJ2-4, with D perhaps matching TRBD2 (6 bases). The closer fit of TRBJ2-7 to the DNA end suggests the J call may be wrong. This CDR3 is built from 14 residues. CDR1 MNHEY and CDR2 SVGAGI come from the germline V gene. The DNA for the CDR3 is TGTGCCAGCAGTGCCGGGAGCTACTATAACGAGCAGTACTTC. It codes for CASSAGSYYNEQYF.

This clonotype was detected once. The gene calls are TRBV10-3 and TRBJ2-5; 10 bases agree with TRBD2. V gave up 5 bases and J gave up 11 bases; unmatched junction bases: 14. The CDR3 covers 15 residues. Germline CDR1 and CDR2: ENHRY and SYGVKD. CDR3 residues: CAISTSGREGDEQYF. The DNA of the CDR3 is TGTGCCATCAGTACAAGCGGGAGGGAAGGCGATGAGCAGTACTTC.

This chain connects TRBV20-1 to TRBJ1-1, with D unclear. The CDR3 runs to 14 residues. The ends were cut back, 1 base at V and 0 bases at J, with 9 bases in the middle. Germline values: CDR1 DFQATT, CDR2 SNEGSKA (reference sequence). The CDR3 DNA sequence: TGCAGTGCTAGAGGGACTAGGGTGAACACTGAAGCTTTCTTT. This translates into CSARGTRVNTEAFF.